These T cell receptor beta chains were read from a single sample in a study of blood T cell repertoires in COVID-19. The table came from immunoSEQ multiplex PCR; TCRdb's copy has only in-frame clones and leaves some out. The data show 150,000 to 200,000 clones, with more than 65% seen just once and roughly 11% held by the top ten. The sequenced material came from PBMCs or T cells enriched from blood (not recorded which). Receptors were obtained from a man aged 45 to 65 who had recovered from COVID-19. Each CDR3 is given with its conserved first and last residue. Fields, in order: V gene, D gene, clone size, CDR3 length, J gene, CDR3 DNA, CDR3 protein. A D gene is named only where the DNA matches it firmly. Rows give clone size only sometimes, using once, few, many, or a class for an expanded clone.

V: TRBV7-9; D: TRBD1; size: -; length: 16; J: TRBJ2-3; DNA: TGTGCCAGCAGCTTCTGGCAGGGGGCCATCGCAGATACGCAGTATTTT; CDR3: CASSFWQGAIADTQYF
V: TRBV10-3; D: -; size: -; length: 16; J: TRBJ1-2; DNA: TGTGCCATCAGTGATCACGACAGGACAGCTAACTATGGCTACACCTTC; CDR3: CAISDHDRTANYGYTF
V: TRBV29-1; D: -; size: -; length: 10; J: TRBJ1-2; DNA: TGCAGCGTTATGACAGGAACCGCCACCTTC; CDR3: CSVMTGTATF
V: TRBV11-3; D: -; size: -; length: 17; J: TRBJ2-4; DNA: TGTGCCAGCAGCTTAGATGGTAGTCCGGGGGAGCGCAGCATTCAGTACTTC; CDR3: CASSLDGSPGERSIQYF
V: TRBV5-4; D: -; size: -; length: 13; J: TRBJ2-3; DNA: TGTGCCTATAAACAGGGAGACACAGATACGCAGTATTTT; CDR3: CAYKQGDTDTQYF
V: TRBV5-1; D: -; size: -; length: 12; J: TRBJ2-7; DNA: TGCGCCAGCAGAAAGGACTTCTACGAGCAGTACTTC; CDR3: CASRKDFYEQYF
V: TRBV29-1; D: TRBD1; size: -; length: 10; J: TRBJ1-1; DNA: TGCAGCGTCCGGACAGGAGGGGCTTTCTTT; CDR3: CSVRTGGAFF
V: TRBV28; D: -; size: -; length: 14; J: TRBJ2-7; DNA: TGTGCCAGCAGGGAGCAGGAGGGGGCGTACGAGCAGTACTTC; CDR3: CASREQEGAYEQYF
V: TRBV6-5; D: TRBD2; size: -; length: 14; J: TRBJ2-7; DNA: TGTGCCAGCAGCCTTAGCGGGTCTTCCTACGAGCAGTACTTC; CDR3: CASSLSGSSYEQYF
V: TRBV19; D: -; size: -; length: 13; J: TRBJ2-1; DNA: TGTGCCAGCTTTACTAGCTCCTACAATGAGCAGTTCTTC; CDR3: CASFTSSYNEQFF
V: TRBV23-1; D: TRBD1; size: -; length: 15; J: TRBJ1-3; DNA: TGCGCCAGCAGAATTCTGGTGGGGACAGGGTATACCATATATTTT; CDR3: CASRILVGTGYTIYF
V: TRBV7-2; D: -; size: -; length: 14; J: TRBJ1-1; DNA: TGTGCCAGCAGCTCTGACAGAGTGAACACTGAAGCTTTCTTT; CDR3: CASSSDRVNTEAFF
V: TRBV28; D: -; size: -; length: 16; J: TRBJ1-4; DNA: TGTGCCAGCAGTCCTACAGGGTTCGACGCTAATGAAAAACTGTTTTTT; CDR3: CASSPTGFDANEKLFF
V: TRBV27; D: TRBD1; size: few; length: 15; J: TRBJ2-3; DNA: TGTGCCAGCAGTTTGACAGGGGTTAACACAGATACGCAGTATTTT; CDR3: CASSLTGVNTDTQYF
V: TRBV5-6; D: -; size: once; length: 15; J: TRBJ1-1; DNA: TGTGCCAGCATCTTACTTGGTAGGGGCGGCACTGAAGCTTTCTTT; CDR3: CASILLGRGGTEAFF
V: TRBV18; D: -; size: -; length: 14; J: TRBJ1-1; DNA: TGTGCCAGCTCACCACAAGGGGTTGGCACTGAAGCTTTCTTT; CDR3: CASSPQGVGTEAFF
V: TRBV28; D: -; size: -; length: 16; J: TRBJ1-4; DNA: TGTGCCAGCAGTTGGGAGCCACGAGGGGGTAATGAAAAACTGTTTTTT; CDR3: CASSWEPRGGNEKLFF
V: TRBV19; D: -; size: -; length: 12; J: TRBJ2-1; DNA: TGTGCCGGGAGGACCCCTCCGGATGAGCAGTTCTTC; CDR3: CAGRTPPDEQFF
V: TRBV9; D: -; size: once; length: 12; J: TRBJ2-2; DNA: TGTGCCAGCAGCGTAGGAGGCGGGGAGCTGTTTTTT; CDR3: CASSVGGGELFF
V: TRBV2; D: -; size: few; length: 14; J: TRBJ2-7; DNA: TGTGCCAGCAGTGAAGGTGGGGAGCTCGGCGAGCAGTACTTC; CDR3: CASSEGGELGEQYF
V: TRBV6-5; D: -; size: -; length: 14; J: TRBJ1-1; DNA: TGTGCCAGCAGTCCAGGACCGGGAAACACTGAAGCTTTCTTT; CDR3: CASSPGPGNTEAFF
V: TRBV18; D: TRBD2; size: -; length: 17; J: TRBJ2-1; DNA: TGTGCCAGCTCACCACCGGCGGGTAGCGGGTCCTACAATGAGCAGTTCTTC; CDR3: CASSPPAGSGSYNEQFF
V: TRBV7-6; D: TRBD1; size: -; length: 14; J: TRBJ2-1; DNA: TGTGCCAGCAGCTTAGCACAGGGGGCAAATGAGCAGTTCTTC; CDR3: CASSLAQGANEQFF
V: TRBV27; D: TRBD2; size: -; length: 16; J: TRBJ2-1; DNA: TGTGCCAGCAGTTTGCCCGGGACTAGCCGAAACAATGAGCAGTTCTTC; CDR3: CASSLPGTSRNNEQFF
V: TRBV30; D: TRBD1; size: -; length: 14; J: TRBJ2-7; DNA: TGTGCCTGGAGTGAGGGCAGGGGGAACTACGAGCAGTACTTC; CDR3: CAWSEGRGNYEQYF
V: TRBV4-1; D: -; size: -; length: 14; J: TRBJ2-1; DNA: TGCGCCAGCAGACCTCCGGGGGGCCCGGATGAGCAGTTCTTC; CDR3: CASRPPGGPDEQFF
V: TRBV5-1; D: TRBD1; size: -; length: 15; J: TRBJ1-1; DNA: TGCGCCAGCAGCATGTTCAGGGGGCAAGGGACTGAAGCTTTCTTT; CDR3: CASSMFRGQGTEAFF
V: TRBV7-8; D: TRBD1; size: -; length: 13; J: TRBJ2-7; DNA: TGTGCCAGCAGCTTAGCGGGACAGAACGAGCAGTACTTC; CDR3: CASSLAGQNEQYF
V: TRBV5-5; D: TRBD1; size: -; length: 15; J: TRBJ2-5; DNA: TGTGCCAGCAGTCACCTCAGGGGGCGCGGGGAGACCCAGTACTTC; CDR3: CASSHLRGRGETQYF
V: TRBV5-1; D: -; size: -; length: 13; J: TRBJ2-7; DNA: TGCGCCAGCAGCCGGGACTCGACCTACGAGCAGTACTTC; CDR3: CASSRDSTYEQYF
V: TRBV5-1; D: TRBD1; size: -; length: 14; J: TRBJ2-5; DNA: TGCGCCAGCAGCTCCGACAGGGCCCAAGAGACCCAGTACTTC; CDR3: CASSSDRAQETQYF